This is a list of T cell receptor beta chains from one sample in a study of blood T cell repertoires in COVID-19. Here immunoSEQ multiplex PCR was the method, and the copy in TCRdb shows in-frame clones only, minus some. This table holds 200,000 to 250,000 clones, 90% found once. The sample consisted of PBMCs or T cells enriched from blood (not recorded which). Receptor source: a man aged 25 to 40 who had been exposed to COVID-19. Both conserved end residues are trimmed from each CDR3. D genes are given only for firm matches.

d_gene	j_gene	v_gene	CDR3aa
.	TRBJ1-2	TRBV6-5	ASSYSRASNYGYT
.	TRBJ1-3	TRBV11-2	ASSTTVPGGNTIY
.	TRBJ1-1	TRBV11-1	ASSWGQNTEAF
.	TRBJ1-1	TRBV3-1/TRBV3-2	ASSPGGSEAF
.	TRBJ2-1	TRBV9	ASSPRDKSYNEQF
.	TRBJ1-1	TRBV6-1	ASSEAYYTEAF
.	TRBJ2-3	TRBV24-1	ATRAGVADTQY
.	TRBJ1-2	TRBV7-9	ASTQEGVYGYT
.	TRBJ2-7	TRBV19	ASSRSPTTYEQY
.	TRBJ1-5	TRBV27	ASGSLQGNNQPQH
.	TRBJ2-1	TRBV11-2	ASSLAYNEQF
.	TRBJ2-1	TRBV4-1	ASSQGEQDSYNEQF
TRBD2	TRBJ2-3	TRBV10-1	ASSGGTDTQY
.	TRBJ1-1	TRBV9	ASSVARVPTEAF
.	TRBJ2-1	TRBV19	ASSIDLLQGGSYEQF
TRBD1	TRBJ1-5	TRBV15	ATSKETGGVQPQH
TRBD1	TRBJ2-1	TRBV10-1	ASSERQGARWDEQF
.	TRBJ2-1	TRBV2	ASLSGDYNEQF
TRBD1	TRBJ1-2	TRBV3-1/TRBV3-2	ASSQEYRGRGGYT
.	TRBJ1-4	TRBV6-1	ASSDRGSREKLF